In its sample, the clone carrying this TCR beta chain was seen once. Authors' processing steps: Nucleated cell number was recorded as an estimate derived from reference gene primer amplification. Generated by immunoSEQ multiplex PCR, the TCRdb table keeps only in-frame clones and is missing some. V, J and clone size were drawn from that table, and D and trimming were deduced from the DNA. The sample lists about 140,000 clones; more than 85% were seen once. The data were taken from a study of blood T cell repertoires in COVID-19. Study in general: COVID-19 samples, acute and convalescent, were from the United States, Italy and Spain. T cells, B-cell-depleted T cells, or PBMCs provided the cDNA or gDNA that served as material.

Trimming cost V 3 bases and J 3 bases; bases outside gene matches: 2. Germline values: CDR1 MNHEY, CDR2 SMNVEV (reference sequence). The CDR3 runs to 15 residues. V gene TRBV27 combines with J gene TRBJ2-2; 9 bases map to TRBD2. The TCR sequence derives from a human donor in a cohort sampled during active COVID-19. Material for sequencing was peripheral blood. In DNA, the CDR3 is TGTGCCAGCAGTTTGGGACTAGCTTACACCGGGGAGCTGTTTTTT. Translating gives CASSLGLAYTGELFF.